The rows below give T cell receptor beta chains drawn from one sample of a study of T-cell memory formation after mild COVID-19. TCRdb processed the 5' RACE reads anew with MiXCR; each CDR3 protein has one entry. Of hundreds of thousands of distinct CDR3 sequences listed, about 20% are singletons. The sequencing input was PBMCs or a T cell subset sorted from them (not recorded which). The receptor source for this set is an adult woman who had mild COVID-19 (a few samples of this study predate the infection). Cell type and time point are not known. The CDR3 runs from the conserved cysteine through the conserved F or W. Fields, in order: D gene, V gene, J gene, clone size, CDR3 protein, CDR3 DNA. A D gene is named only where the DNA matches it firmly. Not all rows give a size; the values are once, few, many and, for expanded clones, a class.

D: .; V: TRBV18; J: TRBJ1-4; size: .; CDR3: CASSPPGQGGRTNEKLFF; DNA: TGTGCCAGCTCACCACCCGGGCAGGGTGGAAGAACTAATGAAAAACTGTTTTTT
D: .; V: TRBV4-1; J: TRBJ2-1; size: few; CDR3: CASSQGVGKQFF; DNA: TGCGCCAGCAGCCAAGGAGTCGGGAAGCAGTTCTTC
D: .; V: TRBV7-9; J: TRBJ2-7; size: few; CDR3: CASSLSVGDHSYYEQYF; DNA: TGTGCCAGCAGCTTATCAGTAGGGGACCATTCATACTACGAGCAGTACTTC
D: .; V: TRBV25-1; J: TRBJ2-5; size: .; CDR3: CASSKQGLGGETQYF; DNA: TGTGCCAGCAGCAAACAGGGTTTAGGAGGAGAGACCCAGTACTTC
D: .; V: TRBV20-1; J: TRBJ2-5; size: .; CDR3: CSASRGSQETQYF; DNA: TGCAGTGCTAGTAGGGGGAGCCAAGAGACCCAGTACTTC
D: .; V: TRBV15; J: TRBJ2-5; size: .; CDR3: CATSRVGSLGETQYF; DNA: TGTGCCACCAGCAGGGTGGGCTCCCTCGGGGAGACCCAGTACTTC
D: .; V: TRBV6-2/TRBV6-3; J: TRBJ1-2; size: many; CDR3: CASSYPLDVWDGYTF; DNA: TGTGCCAGCAGTTACCCCCTCGACGTCTGGGATGGCTACACCTTC
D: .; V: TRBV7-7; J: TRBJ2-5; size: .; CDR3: CASSLVEGAQYF; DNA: TGTGCTAGCAGCTTAGTTGAGGGGGCCCAGTACTTC
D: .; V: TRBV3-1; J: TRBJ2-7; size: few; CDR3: CASSQGRSEQYF; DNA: TGTGCCAGCAGCCAAGGGAGGAGCGAGCAGTACTTC
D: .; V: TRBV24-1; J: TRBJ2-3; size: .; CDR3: CATSDLGQGTDTQYF; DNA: TGTGCCACCAGTGATTTGGGGCAGGGCACAGATACGCAGTATTTT
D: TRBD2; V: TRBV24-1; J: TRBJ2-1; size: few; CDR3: CATSGWPSGSSYNEQFF; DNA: TGTGCCACCAGTGGTTGGCCTAGCGGGAGCTCCTACAATGAGCAGTTCTTC
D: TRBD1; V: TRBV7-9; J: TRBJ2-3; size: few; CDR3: CASSSGQGRADTQYF; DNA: TGTGCCAGCAGCTCTGGACAGGGGAGGGCAGATACGCAGTATTTT
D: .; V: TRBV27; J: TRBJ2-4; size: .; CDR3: CASSFVGRRNIQYF; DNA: TGTGCCAGCAGTTTCGTGGGAAGGAGAAACATTCAGTACTTC
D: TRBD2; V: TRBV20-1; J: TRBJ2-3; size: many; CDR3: CSAFLAGAAGSTDTQYF; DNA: TGCAGTGCTTTCTTAGCGGGGGCCGCAGGAAGCACAGATACGCAGTATTTT
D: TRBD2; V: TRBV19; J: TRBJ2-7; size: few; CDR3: CASSIRSGRARGEQYF; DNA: TGTGCCAGTAGTATACGGAGCGGGAGGGCCCGCGGCGAGCAGTACTTC
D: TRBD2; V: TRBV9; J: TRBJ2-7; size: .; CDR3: CASSVGSGGGEQYF; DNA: TGTGCCAGCAGCGTAGGCAGCGGGGGTGGCGAGCAGTACTTC
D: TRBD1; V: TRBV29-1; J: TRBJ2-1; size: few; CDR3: CSVVGTGANEQFF; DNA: TGCAGCGTTGTGGGGACAGGGGCGAATGAGCAGTTCTTC
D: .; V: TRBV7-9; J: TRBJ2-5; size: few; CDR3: CASSLASVGGVGTQYF; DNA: TGTGCCAGCAGCTTAGCGTCGGTCGGGGGAGTGGGGACCCAGTACTTC
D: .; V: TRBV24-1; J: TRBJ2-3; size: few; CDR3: CATSDPPQPGSTDTQYF; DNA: TGTGCCACCAGTGACCCTCCCCAGCCGGGAAGCACAGATACGCAGTATTTT
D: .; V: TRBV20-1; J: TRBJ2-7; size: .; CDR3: CSARLSGGYEQYF; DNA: TGCAGTGCTAGACTCAGCGGCGGGTACGAGCAGTACTTC
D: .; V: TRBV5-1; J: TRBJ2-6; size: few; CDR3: CASTNQGEVGANVLTF; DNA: TGCGCCAGCACCAACCAGGGGGAGGTCGGGGCCAACGTCCTGACTTTC
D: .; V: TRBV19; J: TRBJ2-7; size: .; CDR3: CASSMTDQYEQYF; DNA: TGTGCCAGTAGTATGACCGATCAATACGAGCAGTACTTC
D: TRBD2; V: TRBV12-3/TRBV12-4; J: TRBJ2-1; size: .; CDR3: CASKVGLRGAGEQFF; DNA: TGTGCCAGCAAGGTGGGATTGCGGGGGGCCGGTGAGCAGTTCTTC
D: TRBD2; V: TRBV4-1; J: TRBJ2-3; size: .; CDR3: CASSHRLAGDTQYF; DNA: TGCGCCAGCAGCCACCGACTAGCGGGAGATACGCAGTATTTT
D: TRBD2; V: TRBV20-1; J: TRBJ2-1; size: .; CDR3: CSARLAGRNEQFF; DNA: TGCAGTGCTAGACTAGCGGGCCGCAATGAGCAGTTCTTC
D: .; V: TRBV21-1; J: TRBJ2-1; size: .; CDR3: CASRGRSPRGSFF; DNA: TGTGCCAGCAGGGGACGATCGCCAAGGGGCTCGTTCTTC
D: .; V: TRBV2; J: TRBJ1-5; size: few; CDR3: CASTQRGPNQPQHF; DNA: TGTGCCAGCACTCAGCGAGGGCCTAATCAGCCCCAGCATTTT
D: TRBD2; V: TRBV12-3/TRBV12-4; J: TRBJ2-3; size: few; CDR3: CASSMGLAGAPDTQYF; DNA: TGTGCCAGCAGTATGGGACTAGCGGGAGCCCCAGATACGCAGTATTTT
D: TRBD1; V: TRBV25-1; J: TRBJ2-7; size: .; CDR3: CASSIGTGNYYEQYF; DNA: TGTGCCAGCAGTATCGGGACAGGGAATTACTACGAGCAGTACTTC
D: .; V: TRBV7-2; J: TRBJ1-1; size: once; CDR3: CASSLEFRGLNTEAFF; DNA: TGTGCCAGCAGCTTAGAGTTCAGGGGCTTGAACACTGAAGCTTTCTTT
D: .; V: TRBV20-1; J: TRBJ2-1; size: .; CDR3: CSARDGYEYNEQFF; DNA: TGCAGTGCTAGAGATGGGTACGAGTACAATGAGCAGTTCTTC
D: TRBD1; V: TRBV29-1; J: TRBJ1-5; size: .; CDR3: CSVGDSPSNQPQHF; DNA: TGCAGCGTCGGGGACAGTCCCAGCAATCAGCCCCAGCATTTT
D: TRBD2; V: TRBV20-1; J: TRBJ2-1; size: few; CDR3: CSARGGLAGEQFF; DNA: TGCAGTGCTAGAGGGGGACTAGCGGGAGAGCAGTTCTTC
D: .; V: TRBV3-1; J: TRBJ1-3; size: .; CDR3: CASSQERTSSGNTIYF; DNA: TGTGCCAGCAGCCAAGAAAGGACGAGCTCTGGAAACACCATATATTTT
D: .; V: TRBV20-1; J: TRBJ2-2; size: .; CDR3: CSASRAMNTGELFF; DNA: TGCAGTGCTAGTCGTGCTATGAACACCGGGGAGCTGTTTTTT
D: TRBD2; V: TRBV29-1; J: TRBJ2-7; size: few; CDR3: CSVESSTSGRNYEQYF; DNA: TGCAGCGTTGAAAGTTCGACTAGCGGGCGAAATTACGAGCAGTACTTC
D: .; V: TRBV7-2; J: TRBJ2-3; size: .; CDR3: CASSLILGASRGQYF; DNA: TGTGCCAGCAGCTTAATTCTCGGGGCCTCCAGAGGGCAGTATTTT
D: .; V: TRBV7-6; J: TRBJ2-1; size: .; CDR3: CASSPIAALENGNEQFF; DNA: TGTGCCAGCAGCCCTATAGCAGCCCTCGAAAACGGGAATGAGCAGTTCTTC
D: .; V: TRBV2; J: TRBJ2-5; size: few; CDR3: CASSDIGGLGVETQYF; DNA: TGTGCCAGCAGTGATATAGGCGGGCTCGGAGTAGAGACCCAGTACTTC
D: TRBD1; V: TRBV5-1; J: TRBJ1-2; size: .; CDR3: CASSVDRGLYGYTF; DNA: TGCGCCAGCAGCGTGGACAGGGGGCTCTATGGCTACACCTTC
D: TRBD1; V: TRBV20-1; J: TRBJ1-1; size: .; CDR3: CSAQTGGREAFF; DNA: TGCAGTGCTCAGACAGGGGGTAGAGAGGCTTTCTTT
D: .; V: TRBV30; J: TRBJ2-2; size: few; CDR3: CAWSGGIGELFF; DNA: TGTGCCTGGAGTGGAGGGATCGGGGAGCTGTTTTTT
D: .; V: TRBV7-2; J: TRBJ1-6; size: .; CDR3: CASSSSRGQAKVSPLHF; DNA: TGTGCCAGCAGCTCCTCCCGGGGGCAAGCGAAGGTTTCACCCCTCCACTTT
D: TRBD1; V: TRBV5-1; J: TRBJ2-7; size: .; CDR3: CASSSRQGMSYEQYF; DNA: TGCGCCAGCAGCTCCCGACAGGGGATGTCCTACGAGCAGTACTTC
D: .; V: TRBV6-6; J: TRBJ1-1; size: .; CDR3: CASHGTDFLNTEAFF; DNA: TGTGCCAGCCACGGAACAGATTTCCTGAACACTGAAGCTTTCTTT
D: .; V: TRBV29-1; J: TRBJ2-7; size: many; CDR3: CSVGGQALYEQYF; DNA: TGCAGCGTAGGGGGACAAGCCCTATACGAGCAGTACTTC
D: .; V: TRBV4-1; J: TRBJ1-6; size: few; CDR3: CASRHPGRDNSPLHF; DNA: TGCGCCAGCAGGCACCCGGGGAGGGATAACTCACCCCTCCACTTT
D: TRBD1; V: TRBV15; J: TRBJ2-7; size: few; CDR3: CATSRDGQGADEQYF; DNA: TGTGCCACCAGCAGAGACGGACAGGGGGCAGATGAGCAGTACTTC
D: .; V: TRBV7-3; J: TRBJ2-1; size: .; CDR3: CASSALVGNEQFF; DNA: TGTGCCAGCAGCGCGTTGGTAGGCAATGAGCAGTTCTTC
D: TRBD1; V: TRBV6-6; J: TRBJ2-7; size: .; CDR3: CASSYSRQGDEQYF; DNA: TGTGCCAGCAGTTACTCGAGACAGGGTGACGAGCAGTACTTC
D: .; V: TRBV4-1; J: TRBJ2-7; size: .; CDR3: CASSQGWLSGEQYF; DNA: TGCGCCAGCAGCCAAGGGTGGTTATCGGGGGAGCAGTACTTC
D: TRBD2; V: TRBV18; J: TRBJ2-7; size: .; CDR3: CASSPLPSGGSYEQYF; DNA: TGTGCCAGCTCACCCTTACCGAGCGGGGGATCCTACGAGCAGTACTTC
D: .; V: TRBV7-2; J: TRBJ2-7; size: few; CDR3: CASSSYSEQYF; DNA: TGTGCCAGCAGCTCATACAGCGAGCAGTACTTC
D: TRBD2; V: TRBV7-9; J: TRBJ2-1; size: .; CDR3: CASSLGLAEFNEQFF; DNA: TGTGCCAGCAGCCTCGGACTAGCGGAGTTCAATGAGCAGTTCTTC
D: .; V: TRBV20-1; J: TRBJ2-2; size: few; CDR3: CSARMVGRVTGELFF; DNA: TGCAGTGCTAGAATGGTGGGGCGCGTCACCGGGGAGCTGTTTTTT
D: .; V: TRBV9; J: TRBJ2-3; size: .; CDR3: CASSVGLTDTQYF; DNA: TGTGCCAGCAGCGTGGGACTCACAGATACGCAGTATTTT
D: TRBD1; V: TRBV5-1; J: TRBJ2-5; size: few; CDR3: CASSPGTGGQETQYF; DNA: TGCGCCAGCAGCCCGGGGACAGGGGGGCAAGAGACCCAGTACTTC